This T cell receptor beta chain was retrieved from a study of identical twins. V lost 2 bases and J lost 2, with 16 bases in between. Germline V gene lookup returns CDR1 MNHEY and CDR2 SMNVEV (reference sequence). The CDR3 is made up of 16 amino acids. MiXCR, applied by TCRdb to the 5' RACE reads, yields one record per CDR3 protein. This sample carries 550,000 to 700,000 distinct CDR3 sequences, 21% of them seen once, and the ten largest clones take 4.3%. In its sample, this clonotype was seen a few times. These data were likewise used in another study, on T cells expressing NK-cell markers.

This TCR was recovered from a young woman in good health. The J gene is TRBJ2-7, the V gene TRBV27; no reliable D call. Sequenced: PBMCs. CDR3 DNA: TGTGCCAGCAGTTTAGGAGCTTGGGGTCGGACCTACGAGCAGTACTTC. Amino acid sequence: CASSLGAWGRTYEQYF.